This T cell receptor (beta chain) was observed in a study of T-cell memory formation after mild COVID-19. General study points: A balance of CD4 and CD8 characterized clones contracting day 15 to 85, whereas later expanders leaned CD4+. For second-wave clones that peaked at day 37, SARS-CoV-2 specificity went unverified.

The CDR3 has 14 amino acids. The V gene lost 3 bases and the J gene lost 6 bases, with 15 bases spanning the gap. From germline, CDR1 is LNHDA and CDR2 SQIVND (reference sequence). MiXCR, applied by TCRdb to the 5' RACE reads, yields one record per CDR3 protein. This sample has around 340,000 distinct CDR3 sequences; approximately 15% occur once, and the top ten carry roughly 22%. A remark on this clonotype: Its antigen is not known.

The rearrangement uses TRBV19 and TRBJ2-7; D is possibly TRBD1 or TRBD2 (5 bases each). The sequence was obtained from a man between 18 and 35 years old who had mild COVID-19 (a few samples of this study predate the infection). Cell type and time point are not known. The sample comprised PBMCs or a T cell subset sorted from them (not recorded which). CDR3 residues: CASSIVGAPREQYF. Here the CDR3 DNA reads TGTGCCAGTAGTATCGTCGGGGCGCCGCGCGAGCAGTACTTC.